This paragraph reports one T cell receptor beta chain. Its antigen is not known. These data come from a study of blood T cells in healthy people across ages. Primed by a sample-barcoded 5' primer and a J-beta primer mix, a second PCR proceeded for 7 to 11 cycles. One entry per CDR3 protein, called by TCRdb with MiXCR from the 5' RACE reads. The sample lists approximately 800,000 distinct CDR3 sequences, approximately 35% occurring once. Study-level results: A strong correlation was seen between TCR beta diversity and naive T cell percentage. TCR beta diversity, measured per million T cells, fell in a roughly linear way with age.

The sequence was obtained from a young man in good health. Source material: blood.

This CDR3 is CSAVSAGGLGTQYF. For the CDR3, the DNA is TGCAGTGCTGTTTCAGCGGGGGGCCTTGGGACCCAGTACTTC. This rearrangement joins TRBV20-1 to TRBJ2-5, with TRBD2 matching over 9 bases. V shed 5 bases and J 7 bases; nucleotides not matched to a gene: 11. The CDR3 is 14 amino acids. Germline V gene data show CDR1 as DFQATT and CDR2 as SNEGSKA (reference sequence).